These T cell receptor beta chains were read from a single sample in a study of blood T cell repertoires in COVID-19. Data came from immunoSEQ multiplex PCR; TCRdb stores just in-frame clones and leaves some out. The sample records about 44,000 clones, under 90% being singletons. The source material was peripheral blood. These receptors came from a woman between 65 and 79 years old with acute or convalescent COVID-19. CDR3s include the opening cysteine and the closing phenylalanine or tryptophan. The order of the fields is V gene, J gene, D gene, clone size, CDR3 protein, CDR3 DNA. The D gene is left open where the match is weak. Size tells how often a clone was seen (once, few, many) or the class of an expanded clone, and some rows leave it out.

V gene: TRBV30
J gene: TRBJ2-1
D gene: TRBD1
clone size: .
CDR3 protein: CASEPDRANEQFF
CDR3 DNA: TGTGCCTCGGAACCGGACAGGGCGAATGAGCAGTTCTTC

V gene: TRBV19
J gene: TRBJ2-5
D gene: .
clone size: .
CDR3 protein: CASSRSSGLLETQYF
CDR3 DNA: TGTGCCAGTAGTCGGAGTTCGGGACTCCTAGAGACCCAGTACTTC

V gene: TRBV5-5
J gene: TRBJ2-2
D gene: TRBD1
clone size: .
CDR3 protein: CASTLTGGSTGELFF
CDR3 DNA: TGTGCCAGCACCCTTACAGGGGGGAGCACCGGGGAGCTGTTTTTT

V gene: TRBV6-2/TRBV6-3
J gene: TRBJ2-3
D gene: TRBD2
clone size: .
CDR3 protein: CASSYASGRATASTDTQYF
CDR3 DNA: TGTGCCAGCAGTTACGCTAGCGGGAGGGCCACCGCAAGCACAGATACGCAGTATTTT

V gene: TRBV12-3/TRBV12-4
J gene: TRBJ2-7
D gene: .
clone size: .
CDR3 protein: CASSPSSIYEQYF
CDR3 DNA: TGTGCCAGCAGTCCGAGCTCAATCTACGAGCAGTACTTC

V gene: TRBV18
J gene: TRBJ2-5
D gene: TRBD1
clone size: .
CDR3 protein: CASSPTRTGQETQYF
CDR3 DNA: TGTGCCAGCTCACCAACAAGGACAGGCCAAGAGACCCAGTACTTC

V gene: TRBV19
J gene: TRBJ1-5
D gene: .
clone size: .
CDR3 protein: CASVNRAGNQPQHF
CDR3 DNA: TGTGCCAGCGTAAACAGGGCCGGCAATCAGCCCCAGCATTTT

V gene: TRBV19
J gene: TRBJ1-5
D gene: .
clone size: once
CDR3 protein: CASSIVRGVSQPQHF
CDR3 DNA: TGTGCCAGTAGTATAGTGCGCGGGGTGAGTCAGCCCCAGCATTTT

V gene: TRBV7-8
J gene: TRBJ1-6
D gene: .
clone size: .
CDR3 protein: CASSLLPLEASYNSPLHF
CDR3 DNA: TGTGCCAGCAGCTTACTACCCTTAGAGGCATCCTATAATTCACCCCTCCACTTT

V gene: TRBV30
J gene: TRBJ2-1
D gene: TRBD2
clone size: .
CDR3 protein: CAGKLAGYYNEQFF
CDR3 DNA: TGTGCCGGAAAGTTAGCGGGTTACTACAATGAGCAGTTCTTC